This T cell receptor beta chain is from a study of T cell repertoires in cytomegalovirus infection. Findings of the study overall: The study found HLA-C-restricted CMV-specific TCR beta clonotypes dominating the ex vivo response.

From the reads, TCRdb called clonotypes with MiXCR, one entry per CDR3 protein. This sample yields under 350,000 distinct CDR3 sequences, of which under 25% are seen a single time; roughly a fifth belongs to the top ten. The junction had 10 bases not matched to a gene; V was cut back by 10 bases and J by 7 bases. The germline gives CDR1 ENHRY, CDR2 SYGVKD. This CDR3 spans 13 amino acids. About this clonotype: Its antigen is not identified.

This sample comprised cultured PBMCs, obtained from culture after CMV antigen stimulation. The gene calls are TRBV10-3 and TRBJ2-1, with 7 bases that match TRBD1. The sequence derives from a human donor in good health (CMV status not recorded). Some clones in this sample may be carry-over from other donors' samples. The DNA for the CDR3 is TGTGCCACCGCCGACAGGGTAAAAAATGAGCAGTTCTTC. It is translated as CATADRVKNEQFF.